This T cell receptor beta chain is from a study of shared clonotypes between healthy human individuals. TCRdb's table, derived via immunoSEQ multiplex PCR, lists solely in-frame clones and lacks some. Of millions of clones listed, over 90% are singletons. Per the germline V gene, CDR1 is SQVTM and CDR2 is ANQGSEA. The length of the CDR3 is 12 residues. V shed 7 bases, J shed 4 bases, and the junction held 5 bases outside the gene matches. The TCR was taken from a man between 18 and 29 years old in good health. Some clones in this sample may be carry-over from other donors' samples. V is TRBV29-1 and J is TRBJ1-2, with 8 bases matching TRBD1. The sample comprised naive CD4+ T cells from PBMCs. Subset indicated: CD45RA+ positively selected. Written as DNA, the CDR3 is TGCAGCGCTGGGACAGGAACCTATGGCTACACCTTC. Protein product: CSAGTGTYGYTF. The complete variable domain, with remaining parts taken from reference TRBV29-1 and TRBJ1-2, reads SAVISQKPSRDICQRGTSLTIQCQVDSQVTMMFWYRQQPGQSLTLIATANQGSEATYESGFVIDKFPISRPNLTFSTLTVSNMSPEDSSIYLCSAGTGTYGYTFGSGTRLTVV.